This is a list of T cell receptor beta chains from one sample in a study of control samples from healthy donors and cancer patients. The repertoire was sequenced with immunoSEQ multiplex PCR; TCRdb's copy has only in-frame clones and lacks some. Of about 100,000 clones listed, less than 90% are singletons. Sequencing was carried out using blood. These receptors all stem from a woman between 45 and 60 years old in good health. Both conserved end residues are part of each CDR3. A D gene is named only where the DNA matches it firmly. Some rows have no size entry. The others give once, few or many, or a class for an expanded clone.

>.|.|TRBJ2-7|14|TRBV2
TGTGCCAGCATGGGGTTGCGGTCCTTCTACGAGCAGTACTTC
CASMGLRSFYEQYF
>.|.|TRBJ2-7|14|TRBV19
TGTGCCAGTAAGGCAGGGATTAGCTCCTACGAGCAGTACTTC
CASKAGISSYEQYF
>.|TRBD1|TRBJ1-1|13|TRBV24-1
TGTGCCACCTGCGGGACAGGGGAAACTGAAGCTTTCTTT
CATCGTGETEAFF
>.|.|TRBJ1-1|14|TRBV28
TGTGCCAGCAGTTACGGGAGTTGGAACACTGAAGCTTTCTTT
CASSYGSWNTEAFF
>.|TRBD2|TRBJ2-1|16|TRBV7-2
TGTGCCAGCAGGCCGACAACCGGGACTACCAACAATGAGCAGTTCTTC
CASRPTTGTTNNEQFF
>.|.|TRBJ1-6|13|TRBV7-3
TGTGCCAGCAGCCGGTCCTATTCTTCACCCCTCCACTTT
CASSRSYSSPLHF
>.|.|TRBJ2-7|11|TRBV19
TGTGCCAGTAGTGACGGGTACGAGCAGTACTTC
CASSDGYEQYF
>few|TRBD2|TRBJ2-1|14|TRBV9
TGTGCCAGCAGAAGGACTAGCGGGGGAGATGAGCAGTTCTTC
CASRRTSGGDEQFF
>.|.|TRBJ1-2|15|TRBV7-2
TGTGCCAGCAGCTTTACGTTCACAGGGTCCTATGGCTACACCTTC
CASSFTFTGSYGYTF
>.|.|TRBJ1-1|13|TRBV19
TGTGCCAGTAGTCTGGGACAGAACACTGAAGCTTTCTTT
CASSLGQNTEAFF
>.|.|TRBJ2-3|15|TRBV12-2
TGTGCAAGTCGCCGGACTAGCGGGGGAAGGGATACGCAGTATTTT
CASRRTSGGRDTQYF
>once|TRBD1|TRBJ1-2|14|TRBV30
TGTGCCTGGAGTCCCCCGGACAGGGGGCGAGGCTACACCTTC
CAWSPPDRGRGYTF
>.|.|TRBJ2-1|16|TRBV19
TGTGCCAGTGTGGGTTTCGGGGGAGTCTCCTACAATGAGCAGTTCTTC
CASVGFGGVSYNEQFF
>few|.|TRBJ2-7|13|TRBV14
TGTGCCAGCAGCCAAGCGGTACCCTACGAGCAGTACTTC
CASSQAVPYEQYF
>.|TRBD2|TRBJ2-5|16|TRBV10-2
TGCGCCAGCAGGGGAAGCGGTAGCGGGAGACGAGAGACCCAGTACTTC
CASRGSGSGRRETQYF
>few|TRBD2|TRBJ2-5|15|TRBV7-3
TGTGCCACCGCGACTAGCGGGGCTCAGGGGGAGACCCAGTACTTC
CATATSGAQGETQYF
>.|TRBD1|TRBJ2-5|12|TRBV6-6
TGTGCCAGCTTACAGGGGTGGGAGACCCAGTACTTC
CASLQGWETQYF
>.|.|TRBJ2-1|17|TRBV29-1
TGCAGCGTTGTATTATTTGGGGGGGCCCCCTCCTACAATGAGCAGTTCTTC
CSVVLFGGAPSYNEQFF
>.|TRBD2|TRBJ2-3|16|TRBV11-1
TGTGCCAGCAGCCGATTTAGCGGGGGGCCGGGAGATACGCAGTATTTT
CASSRFSGGPGDTQYF
>.|TRBD2|TRBJ2-5|18|TRBV7-6
TGTGCCAGCAGCTTAGTCGTAGTAGCGGGGGCCGGGGGAGAGACCCAGTACTTC
CASSLVVVAGAGGETQYF
>.|.|TRBJ2-3|14|TRBV9
TGTGCCAGCAGCGCCTCCGGGAAGACAGATACGCAGTATTTT
CASSASGKTDTQYF
>.|TRBD2|TRBJ2-1|16|TRBV9
TGTGCCAGCAGCGGTCAAGCGGGGGCCGTACGGAATGAGCAGTTCTTC
CASSGQAGAVRNEQFF
>.|.|TRBJ2-7|16|TRBV11-1
TGTGCCAGCAGCTTAGAGAGCGCTTTAAGCTCCTACGAGCAGTACTTC
CASSLESALSSYEQYF
>.|.|TRBJ2-5|14|TRBV7-3
TGTGCCAGCAGCCCAGATCTAGCTTGGGAGACCCAGTACTTC
CASSPDLAWETQYF
>.|.|TRBJ2-1|12|TRBV24-1
TGTGCCACCGGAGGACAGTTTAATGAGCAGTTCTTC
CATGGQFNEQFF
>.|.|TRBJ1-5|14|TRBV4-3
TGCGCCAGCAGCCAGGAGGTAACCAATCAGCCCCAGCATTTT
CASSQEVTNQPQHF
>.|.|TRBJ1-1|15|TRBV5-1
TGCGCCAGCAGTCTCGGGGGGCTGGCGAACACTGAAGCTTTCTTT
CASSLGGLANTEAFF
>.|.|TRBJ2-5|12|TRBV3-1/TRBV3-2
TGTGCCAGCAGCCAAGCACGAGAGACCCAGTACTTC
CASSQARETQYF
>.|.|TRBJ1-5|13|TRBV19
TGTGCCAGTAGTAAGGTAGAGATTCAGCCCCAGCATTTT
CASSKVEIQPQHF
>once|.|TRBJ2-2|14|TRBV6-5
TGTGCCAGCAGTCGGGACACAGACACCGGGGAGCTGTTTTTT
CASSRDTDTGELFF
>.|TRBD1|TRBJ1-5|17|TRBV2
TGTGCCAGCCTGCATGGACAGGGGAGAAATAGCAATCAGCCCCAGCATTTT
CASLHGQGRNSNQPQHF
>.|TRBD2|TRBJ2-1|15|TRBV7-2
TGTGCCAGCAACTTAAGGCGGGGGGGAAGCAATGAGCAGTTCTTC
CASNLRRGGSNEQFF
>.|TRBD2|TRBJ2-1|13|TRBV30
TGTGCTTCAACTAGCGGGGATGGGAATGAGCAGTTCTTC
CASTSGDGNEQFF
>.|.|TRBJ2-1|13|TRBV4-3
TGCGCCAGCAGCCAAGGGATCCGGGGGTTTAGGTTCTTC
CASSQGIRGFRFF
>.|TRBD1|TRBJ1-6|14|TRBV25-1
TGTGCCAGCACGAGTGACAGGGTCGATTCACCCCTCCACTTT
CASTSDRVDSPLHF
>.|.|TRBJ2-6|15|TRBV18
TGTGCCAGCTCACCCTCAAACTCTGGGGCCAACGTCCTGACTTTC
CASSPSNSGANVLTF
>.|TRBD2|TRBJ2-3|15|TRBV30
TGTGCCTGGAGAAGAGGGCTAGCGGGCCCGGATACGCAGTATTTT
CAWRRGLAGPDTQYF
>.|.|TRBJ2-3|14|TRBV12-5
TGTGCTAGTGTCCGGGGGAGGACCACAGATACGCAGTATTTT
CASVRGRTTDTQYF
>few|.|TRBJ1-1|15|TRBV6-6
TGTGCCAGCAGTTACACTCGGGACACGAACACTGAAGCTTTCTTT
CASSYTRDTNTEAFF
>.|.|TRBJ2-3|17|TRBV10-3
TGTGCCATCAGTGAGTCGGGGGGCCCGGGAAGTGGCGATACGCAGTATTTT
CAISESGGPGSGDTQYF
>.|.|TRBJ2-3|14|TRBV7-3
TGTGCCAGCACGCAAGGGACTCAATCAGATACGCAGTATTTT
CASTQGTQSDTQYF
>.|TRBD1|TRBJ2-7|12|TRBV13
TGTGCCAGCGGGACAGGGGGCTACGAGCAGTACTTC
CASGTGGYEQYF
>.|.|TRBJ1-2|13|TRBV19
TGTGCCAGTAGTATAGGAGCGGCGAGGGTATACACCTTC
CASSIGAARVYTF
>.|TRBD1|TRBJ2-2|14|TRBV7-2
TGTGCCAGCAGACGACAGGGGAACACCGGGGAGCTGTTTTTT
CASRRQGNTGELFF
>.|.|TRBJ2-1|15|TRBV6-4
TGTGCCAGCAGTGAACGGTCGGACCCTCCCAATGAGCAGTTCTTC
CASSERSDPPNEQFF
>.|.|TRBJ1-2|12|TRBV30
TGTGCCTGGGAGGCCGGTAACTATGGCTACACCTTC
CAWEAGNYGYTF